The 2 T cell receptor beta chains given below trace back to one sample, sequenced in a study of T cells in Graves' hyperthyroidism and ophthalmopathy. Researchers amplified the TCR beta CDR3 regions from RNA transcripts. Carried out on the TCR CDR3, a first-round RT-PCR used the HTBI primer set. TCRdb recomputed calls from the multiplex PCR reads with MiXCR, one row per CDR3 protein. The sample lists some 800,000 distinct CDR3 sequences; roughly 37% were seen once. The sequencing input was blood. These receptors were obtained from a man younger than 35 with Graves' hyperthyroidism.

This clonotype was seen more than once but under ten times. The chain recombines TRBV5-1 with TRBJ1-1; 7 bases align to TRBD1. The V segment lost 2 bases and the J segment 5 bases; nucleotides outside the gene matches: 3. Germline V gives CDR1 SGHRS, CDR2 YFSETQ. The CDR3 length is 13 residues. CDR3 loop: CASSFRGQTEAFF. CDR3 bases: TGCGCCAGCAGCTTTAGGGGGCAAACTGAAGCTTTCTTT.

The J gene is TRBJ2-7, the V gene TRBV28; 9 bases match TRBD1. J was trimmed by 3 bases and V by 6 bases; bases with no gene match: 6. Germline CDR1 is MDHEN and CDR2 is SYDVKM. The CDR3 is 14 amino acids. The CDR3 spells CASSGQGPLYEQYF. The DNA for the CDR3 is TGTGCCAGCAGCGGACAGGGGCCCCTCTACGAGCAGTACTTC.